This is a list of T cell receptor beta chains from one sample in a study of shared clonotypes between healthy human individuals. The repertoire was sequenced with immunoSEQ multiplex PCR; TCRdb's copy has only in-frame clones and lacks some. The sample includes approximately 120,000 clones, around 68% seen only once; the top ten take roughly 24%. The sequencing input was memory CD8+ T cells sorted from blood. The receptors shown here come from a woman in her twenties or thirties in good health. Both conserved end residues are part of each CDR3. D genes are given only for firm matches. Only part of the rows carry a size: once, few, many, or a class if the clone is expanded.

clone_size: NA
d_call: TRBD2
v_call: TRBV10-1
j_call: TRBJ2-1
cdr3_aa: CASSESQLAGGHNEQFF
cdr3_nt: TGCGCCAGCAGTGAGTCGCAACTAGCGGGAGGACACAATGAGCAGTTCTTC

clone_size: NA
d_call: NA
v_call: TRBV15
j_call: TRBJ2-5
cdr3_aa: CATSRGSGGQETQYF
cdr3_nt: TGTGCCACCAGCAGAGGGTCAGGGGGGCAAGAGACCCAGTACTTC

clone_size: NA
d_call: NA
v_call: TRBV5-4
j_call: TRBJ2-5
cdr3_aa: CASSPEAGETQYF
cdr3_nt: TGTGCCAGCAGCCCCGAAGCGGGAGAGACCCAGTACTTC

clone_size: NA
d_call: NA
v_call: TRBV27
j_call: TRBJ2-3
cdr3_aa: CASSLSGPRPDTQYF
cdr3_nt: TGTGCCAGCAGTTTATCTGGGCCTCGCCCAGATACGCAGTATTTT

clone_size: NA
d_call: NA
v_call: TRBV21-1
j_call: TRBJ2-2
cdr3_aa: CASPKEGGPWNTGELFF
cdr3_nt: TGTGCCAGCCCCAAGGAGGGAGGGCCTTGGAACACCGGGGAGCTGTTTTTT

clone_size: NA
d_call: NA
v_call: TRBV15
j_call: TRBJ2-7
cdr3_aa: CATSRVGITGYEQYF
cdr3_nt: TGTGCCACCAGCAGAGTCGGGATCACCGGTTACGAGCAGTACTTC

clone_size: few
d_call: NA
v_call: TRBV19
j_call: TRBJ2-7
cdr3_aa: CASSYIDEQYF
cdr3_nt: TGTGCCAGTAGTTATATTGACGAGCAGTACTTC

clone_size: once
d_call: NA
v_call: TRBV5-8
j_call: TRBJ1-1
cdr3_aa: CASSLGGMNTEAFF
cdr3_nt: TGTGCCAGCAGCTTAGGGGGGATGAACACTGAAGCTTTCTTT

clone_size: many
d_call: NA
v_call: TRBV11-2
j_call: TRBJ2-3
cdr3_aa: CASSFTTGRGTDTQYF
cdr3_nt: TGTGCCAGCAGCTTCACTACCGGGAGAGGTACAGATACGCAGTATTTT

clone_size: NA
d_call: TRBD1
v_call: TRBV11-1
j_call: TRBJ2-7
cdr3_aa: CASSSGTGSYEQYF
cdr3_nt: TGTGCCAGCAGCTCCGGGACAGGGTCCTACGAGCAGTACTTC

clone_size: NA
d_call: NA
v_call: TRBV7-9
j_call: TRBJ1-1
cdr3_aa: CASSLPPQGFMNTEAFF
cdr3_nt: TGTGCCAGCAGCTTACCGCCACAGGGTTTCATGAACACTGAAGCTTTCTTT

clone_size: few
d_call: NA
v_call: TRBV9
j_call: TRBJ2-1
cdr3_aa: CASSLGGGSDEQFF
cdr3_nt: TGTGCCAGCAGCCTAGGGGGCGGGAGCGATGAGCAGTTCTTC

clone_size: once
d_call: NA
v_call: TRBV6-5
j_call: TRBJ1-5
cdr3_aa: CASSPRVNSNQPQHF
cdr3_nt: TGTGCCAGCAGTCCTAGGGTGAACAGCAATCAGCCCCAGCATTTT

clone_size: NA
d_call: NA
v_call: TRBV19
j_call: TRBJ2-7
cdr3_aa: CASRSGVEQYF
cdr3_nt: TGTGCCAGTAGGTCAGGGGTTGAGCAGTACTTC

clone_size: NA
d_call: NA
v_call: TRBV4-1
j_call: TRBJ1-5
cdr3_aa: CASSQEGHILEPQHF
cdr3_nt: TGCGCCAGCAGCCAAGAAGGGCACATCCTGGAGCCCCAGCATTTT

clone_size: NA
d_call: NA
v_call: TRBV28
j_call: TRBJ1-5
cdr3_aa: CASSQRLPRLNNQPQHF
cdr3_nt: TGTGCCAGCAGTCAAAGACTACCTCGACTCAACAATCAGCCCCAGCATTTT

clone_size: NA
d_call: TRBD1
v_call: TRBV28
j_call: TRBJ1-1
cdr3_aa: CASSKGQGAYTEAFF
cdr3_nt: TGTGCCAGCAGTAAAGGACAGGGGGCTTACACTGAAGCTTTCTTT

clone_size: NA
d_call: NA
v_call: TRBV6-1
j_call: TRBJ1-3
cdr3_aa: CATKWEQSGGNTIYF
cdr3_nt: TGTGCCACCAAATGGGAGCAGAGTGGGGGAAACACCATATATTTT

clone_size: NA
d_call: NA
v_call: TRBV11-2
j_call: TRBJ2-2
cdr3_aa: CASSLEGLGRGLTGELFF
cdr3_nt: TGTGCCAGCAGCTTAGAGGGGTTAGGGAGAGGTCTCACCGGGGAGCTGTTTTTT

clone_size: NA
d_call: NA
v_call: TRBV2
j_call: TRBJ2-7
cdr3_aa: CASSELGQSYEQYF
cdr3_nt: TGTGCCAGCAGTGAACTTGGTCAGAGTTACGAGCAGTACTTC

clone_size: few
d_call: TRBD1
v_call: TRBV2
j_call: TRBJ1-2
cdr3_aa: CASSETGFRYGYTF
cdr3_nt: TGTGCCAGCAGTGAGACAGGGTTTCGCTATGGCTACACCTTC

clone_size: NA
d_call: TRBD1
v_call: TRBV14
j_call: TRBJ2-7
cdr3_aa: CASRLQGAYEQYF
cdr3_nt: TGTGCCAGCAGACTACAGGGGGCTTACGAGCAGTACTTC

clone_size: NA
d_call: NA
v_call: TRBV2
j_call: TRBJ2-1
cdr3_aa: CASAYNEQFF
cdr3_nt: TGTGCCAGCGCATACAATGAGCAGTTCTTC

clone_size: NA
d_call: NA
v_call: TRBV7-2
j_call: TRBJ1-1
cdr3_aa: CASSAVTGLGTEAFF
cdr3_nt: TGTGCCAGCAGCGCAGTCACAGGGTTGGGCACTGAAGCTTTCTTT

clone_size: NA
d_call: TRBD2
v_call: TRBV19
j_call: TRBJ2-3
cdr3_aa: CASRDFREGADTQYF
cdr3_nt: TGTGCCAGTAGAGATTTTCGGGAGGGGGCAGATACGCAGTATTTT

clone_size: NA
d_call: NA
v_call: TRBV4-1
j_call: TRBJ2-4
cdr3_aa: CASSQDRLYLAKNIQYF
cdr3_nt: TGCGCCAGCAGCCAAGATCGACTTTACCTAGCCAAAAACATTCAGTACTTC

clone_size: NA
d_call: NA
v_call: TRBV28
j_call: TRBJ1-5
cdr3_aa: CASSYRASNQPQHF
cdr3_nt: TGTGCCAGCAGTTACAGGGCCAGCAATCAGCCCCAGCATTTT

clone_size: many
d_call: NA
v_call: TRBV29-1
j_call: TRBJ2-2
cdr3_aa: CSARSLNTGELFF
cdr3_nt: TGCAGCGCCCGATCTCTGAACACCGGGGAGCTGTTTTTT

clone_size: once
d_call: NA
v_call: TRBV29-1
j_call: TRBJ1-1
cdr3_aa: CSVGGWPTEAFF
cdr3_nt: TGCAGCGTTGGAGGGTGGCCCACTGAAGCTTTCTTT

clone_size: NA
d_call: TRBD2
v_call: TRBV6-5
j_call: TRBJ2-5
cdr3_aa: CASGLAGVRETQYF
cdr3_nt: TGTGCCAGCGGACTAGCGGGAGTAAGGGAGACCCAGTACTTC

clone_size: NA
d_call: TRBD1
v_call: TRBV25-1
j_call: TRBJ1-4
cdr3_aa: CASSDTGTGAGGEKLFF
cdr3_nt: TGTGCCAGCAGTGACACCGGGACAGGGGCCGGGGGTGAAAAACTGTTTTTT

clone_size: NA
d_call: NA
v_call: TRBV28
j_call: TRBJ1-4
cdr3_aa: CASRTNEKLFF
cdr3_nt: TGTGCCAGCAGGACAAATGAAAAACTGTTTTTT

clone_size: NA
d_call: NA
v_call: TRBV10-3
j_call: TRBJ2-7
cdr3_aa: CAIQGQDAYEQYF
cdr3_nt: TGTGCCATCCAAGGGCAGGACGCGTACGAGCAGTACTTC

clone_size: NA
d_call: NA
v_call: TRBV27
j_call: TRBJ1-1
cdr3_aa: CASSEAGTSEAFF
cdr3_nt: TGTGCCAGCAGTGAAGCGGGGACCTCTGAAGCTTTCTTT

clone_size: NA
d_call: TRBD2
v_call: TRBV2
j_call: TRBJ2-7
cdr3_aa: CASSELAGVGEQYF
cdr3_nt: TGTGCCAGCAGTGAACTAGCGGGAGTTGGCGAGCAGTACTTC

clone_size: once
d_call: NA
v_call: TRBV6-6
j_call: TRBJ1-2
cdr3_aa: CARPLGGYTF
cdr3_nt: TGTGCCCGACCCTTAGGGGGCTACACCTTC

clone_size: NA
d_call: NA
v_call: TRBV7-9
j_call: TRBJ2-7
cdr3_aa: CASSLQGYEQYF
cdr3_nt: TGTGCCAGCAGCTTACAGGGGTACGAGCAGTACTTC

clone_size: NA
d_call: NA
v_call: TRBV28
j_call: TRBJ1-1
cdr3_aa: CASQQNTEAFF
cdr3_nt: TGTGCCAGCCAACAGAACACTGAAGCTTTCTTT

clone_size: NA
d_call: NA
v_call: TRBV6-5
j_call: TRBJ2-5
cdr3_aa: CASSYSETQYF
cdr3_nt: TGTGCCAGCAGTTACTCAGAGACCCAGTACTTC

clone_size: NA
d_call: NA
v_call: TRBV30
j_call: TRBJ1-3
cdr3_aa: CAWSVLRGGNTIYF
cdr3_nt: TGTGCCTGGAGTGTACTGCGAGGTGGAAACACCATATATTTT

clone_size: NA
d_call: NA
v_call: TRBV27
j_call: TRBJ2-3
cdr3_aa: CASSFQDTQYF
cdr3_nt: TGTGCCAGCAGTTTCCAAGATACGCAGTATTTT

clone_size: NA
d_call: NA
v_call: TRBV6-1
j_call: TRBJ1-5
cdr3_aa: CASSDPPGFANQPQHF
cdr3_nt: TGTGCCAGCAGTGATCCTCCGGGGTTCGCCAATCAGCCCCAGCATTTT

clone_size: NA
d_call: TRBD2
v_call: TRBV2
j_call: TRBJ2-2
cdr3_aa: CASNRLAQTGELFF
cdr3_nt: TGTGCCAGCAATAGACTAGCGCAAACCGGGGAGCTGTTTTTT

clone_size: NA
d_call: NA
v_call: TRBV5-4
j_call: TRBJ1-1
cdr3_aa: CASSLVGGEAFF
cdr3_nt: TGTGCCAGCAGCTTGGTTGGAGGGGAAGCTTTCTTT

clone_size: many
d_call: TRBD2
v_call: TRBV4-2
j_call: TRBJ2-1
cdr3_aa: CASSQDASGSGNEQFF
cdr3_nt: TGTGCCAGCAGCCAAGACGCTAGCGGGAGCGGCAATGAGCAGTTCTTC

clone_size: NA
d_call: TRBD2
v_call: TRBV4-1
j_call: TRBJ2-1
cdr3_aa: CASSQVGLAGGRNEQFF
cdr3_nt: TGCGCCAGCAGCCAAGTGGGACTAGCGGGAGGTCGTAATGAGCAGTTCTTC

clone_size: NA
d_call: NA
v_call: TRBV15
j_call: TRBJ1-4
cdr3_aa: CATSRRQATNEKLFF
cdr3_nt: TGTGCCACCAGCAGGCGACAGGCAACTAATGAAAAACTGTTTTTT

clone_size: NA
d_call: TRBD1
v_call: TRBV7-3
j_call: TRBJ2-7
cdr3_aa: CASSYYRGLLYEQYF
cdr3_nt: TGTGCCAGCAGCTATTATAGGGGGCTCCTATACGAGCAGTACTTC

clone_size: NA
d_call: NA
v_call: TRBV6-1
j_call: TRBJ1-5
cdr3_aa: CASREQVLSNQPQHF
cdr3_nt: TGTGCCAGCAGGGAGCAGGTTCTTAGCAATCAGCCCCAGCATTTT

clone_size: NA
d_call: NA
v_call: TRBV29-1
j_call: TRBJ2-7
cdr3_aa: CSVASGDGSEQYF
cdr3_nt: TGCAGCGTCGCCTCAGGGGACGGTAGCGAGCAGTACTTC

clone_size: NA
d_call: NA
v_call: TRBV7-9
j_call: TRBJ1-2
cdr3_aa: CASSLGTTNYGYTF
cdr3_nt: TGTGCCAGCAGCTTAGGGACCACTAACTATGGCTACACCTTC

clone_size: NA
d_call: NA
v_call: TRBV25-1
j_call: TRBJ1-2
cdr3_aa: CASSPGGLLFYGYTF
cdr3_nt: TGTGCCAGCAGTCCGGGGGGACTCTTGTTTTATGGCTACACCTTC

clone_size: NA
d_call: NA
v_call: TRBV4-2
j_call: TRBJ1-5
cdr3_aa: CASSQEKGTNQPQHF
cdr3_nt: TGTGCCAGCAGCCAAGAGAAGGGGACCAATCAGCCCCAGCATTTT